Shown below are 21 T cell receptor beta chains from a single sample sequenced in a study of blood T cell repertoires in COVID-19. The table came from immunoSEQ multiplex PCR; TCRdb's copy has only in-frame clones and leaves some out. The sample has under 250,000 clones; about four fifths are singletons. The sequenced sample was peripheral blood. The receptors come from a man aged 50 to 59 with active or convalescent COVID-19.

The gene calls are TRBV27 and TRBJ1-5, with 7 nucleotides matching TRBD1. Trimming removed 2 bases from V and 1 base from J; junction bases left unmatched: 2. Germline V lookup: CDR1 MNHEY, CDR2 SMNVEV (reference sequence). The CDR3 consists of 15 residues. CDR3 bases: TGTGCCAGCAGTTTAGAGGGGGCGAGCAATCAGCCCCAGCATTTT. This gives the protein CASSLEGASNQPQHF.

CDR3 protein: CASSQGEGAGVETQYF. The CDR3 DNA reads TGCGCCAGCAGCCAAGGGGAGGGAGCGGGAGTAGAGACCCAGTACTTC. This rearrangement joins TRBV4-1 to TRBJ2-5; the match to TRBD2 covers 8 bases. The V gene end was trimmed by 1 base and the J gene end by 4 bases; junction bases not matched to a gene: 8. Germline CDR1 reads MGHRA; CDR2 reads YSYEKL. This CDR3 has 16 amino acids.

The rearrangement links TRBV5-4 to TRBJ1-3, with no clear D. In germline, CDR1 is SGHNT, CDR2 YYREEE (reference sequence). This CDR3 spans 13 amino acids. Trimming pared 0 bases from V and 6 bases from J, leaving 7 bases between. CDR3 amino acids: CASSLGTENTIYF. CDR3 DNA: TGTGCCAGCAGCTTGGGTACAGAAAACACCATATATTTT.

This chain connects TRBV7-2 to TRBJ1-5; D is unclear. From germline, CDR1 is SGHTA and CDR2 FQGNSA. V lost 1 base, J lost 0 bases, and 7 bases lay in between. This CDR3 spans 15 amino acids. The CDR3 DNA is TGTGCCAGCAGCTTAGGAGGGAGTAGCAATCAGCCCCAGCATTTT. Translating gives CASSLGGSSNQPQHF.

This rearrangement joins TRBV4-1 to TRBJ1-1, with 7 bases lining up with TRBD1. Germline CDR1 MGHRA, CDR2 YSYEKL. This CDR3 contains 14 residues. V shed 1 base and J 7 bases; nucleotides not matched to a gene: 6. Here the CDR3 DNA reads TGCGCCAGCAGCCAAGGGACAGGTCGGGGTGAAGCTTTCTTT. This gives the protein CASSQGTGRGEAFF.

V and J are TRBV10-3 and TRBJ2-7; 9 bases map to TRBD1. The CDR3 is 14 residues long. Trimming at V came to 7 bases and at J to 5 bases, leaving 9 bases not matched to a gene. The germline CDR1 and CDR2 sequences are ENHRY and SYGVKD. CDR3 DNA: TGTGCCATCAACCACCGGGACAGGGTTAACGAGCAGTACTTC. Translation: CAINHRDRVNEQYF.

The chain uses TRBV5-5 and TRBJ2-3; 9 nucleotides align to TRBD1. CDR1 is SGHKS, CDR2 YYEKEE, per germline (reference sequence). The CDR3 has 14 amino acids. After removal of 4 bases from V and 3 bases from J, the junction contained 3 bases not matched to a gene. In DNA, the CDR3 is TGTGCCAGCAGCCCGGACAGGGGAACAGATACGCAGTATTTT. Protein sequence: CASSPDRGTDTQYF.

With regard to this clone: The germline gene is not matched at one end of the junction; a read error may be the cause. Here the CDR3 reads CASSADRGPEETQYF. The CDR3 bases are TGTGCTAGCAGCGCTGACAGGGGGCCGGAAGAGACCCAGTACTTC. The V call is TRBV7-7, the J call TRBJ2-5; 10 nucleotides agree with TRBD1. The CDR3 loop spans 15 amino acids. Germline lookup yields CDR1 SSHAT and CDR2 FNYEAQ (reference sequence).

The V and J genes are TRBV28 and TRBJ2-3; weak D call: TRBD2 (6 bases). Trimming removed 4 bases from V and 0 bases from J, with 11 bases in between. CDR3 length: 15 amino acids. Looked up from germline, CDR1 is MDHEN and CDR2 is SYDVKM. CDR3 loop: CASSSGGTSTDTQYF. The CDR3 DNA reads TGTGCCAGCAGTTCTGGAGGGACTAGCACAGATACGCAGTATTTT.

The chain carries TRBV6-1 and TRBJ1-1; tentative D call: TRBD1 (6 bases). The CDR3 loop spans 14 amino acids. Trimming left V 2 bases short and J 5 bases short, with 12 bases between. Germline loops: CDR1 MNHNS, CDR2 SASEGT. The CDR3: CASSERGWVTEAFF. In DNA, the CDR3 is TGTGCCAGCAGTGAAAGGGGGTGGGTGACTGAAGCTTTCTTT.

The gene calls are TRBV9 and TRBJ1-6, with D perhaps matching TRBD1 (5 bases). The CDR3 loop spans 15 amino acids. V lost 1 base and J 5 bases, leaving 10 bases between the germline ends. The V gene's germline CDR1 is SGDLS and CDR2 YYNGEE. CDR3 in amino acids: CASSVSAGNNSPLHF. CDR3 sequence (DNA): TGTGCCAGCAGCGTAAGCGCAGGGAATAATTCACCCCTCCACTTT.

The rearrangement uses TRBV19 and TRBJ2-3; 8 bases are a match to TRBD2. The CDR3 is 14 residues long. V shed 8 bases, J shed 2 bases, and the junction held 6 bases outside the gene matches. CDR1 and CDR2 (germline): LNHDA, SQIVND (reference sequence). As DNA, the CDR3 is TGTGCCAGTGTATTCGGGGGGGACACAGATACGCAGTATTTT. Residues: CASVFGGDTDTQYF.

This rearrangement joins TRBV4-3 to TRBJ2-3; TRBD1 agrees at 7 bases. V lost 0 bases and J lost 1; bases outside the gene matches: 4. The germline V gene encodes CDR1 LGHNA and CDR2 YSLEER. The CDR3 covers 16 residues. The CDR3 spells CASSQDLGQGTDTQYF. The CDR3 region has the DNA TGCGCCAGCAGCCAAGATCTCGGACAGGGCACAGATACGCAGTATTTT.

The V gene is TRBV6-6, the J gene TRBJ1-4; the D gene is possibly TRBD1 (6 bases). The germline gives CDR1 MNHNY, CDR2 SVGAGI (reference sequence). The CDR3 spans 13 residues. V lost 4 bases to trimming and J lost 8 bases, with 11 bases between them. The CDR3 bases are TGTGCCAGCAGTTCCCGGACAGCAGAAAAACTGTTTTTT. Amino acids: CASSSRTAEKLFF.

The rearrangement joins TRBV18 to TRBJ2-1, with D maybe TRBD1 (5 bases). Per the germline V gene, CDR1 is KGHSH and CDR2 is LQKENI. The V and J ends lost 3 bases and 4 bases respectively, with 10 bases between them. This CDR3 contains 14 residues. The CDR3 nucleotides are TGTGCCAGCTCACCGGCAGGGTTATACAATGAGCAGTTCTTC. Translated: CASSPAGLYNEQFF.

The chain carries TRBV10-3 and TRBJ2-5, with 8 bases aligning to TRBD1. The CDR3 consists of 14 residues. The junction had 12 bases not matched to a gene; V was cut back by 10 bases and J by 5 bases. Germline loops: CDR1 ENHRY, CDR2 SYGVKD. As DNA, the CDR3 is TGTGCCAGCCAGGGGGCGCCTGGGGGTGAGACCCAGTACTTC. It encodes CASQGAPGGETQYF.

In this sample, this clone turned up a few times. J is TRBJ1-5 and V is TRBV5-5, with a tentative D call TRBD1 (6 bases). V lost 0 bases to trimming and J lost 7 bases, with 8 bases between them. Germline CDR1 is SGHKS and CDR2 is YYEKEE (reference sequence). The CDR3 is 13 amino acids. The CDR3 sequence: CASSLDREQPQHF. CDR3 DNA sequence: TGTGCCAGCAGCTTGGACAGGGAACAGCCCCAGCATTTT.

This CDR3 is CASSTGFETQYF. As DNA, the CDR3 is TGTGCCAGTAGTACAGGGTTTGAGACCCAGTACTTC. The chain employs TRBV19 and TRBJ2-5; D is perhaps TRBD1 (5 bases). Germline CDR1 reads LNHDA; CDR2 reads SQIVND (reference sequence). The CDR3 loop spans 12 amino acids. Trimming removed 4 bases from V and 5 bases from J, with 8 bases in between.

This clone was detected only once. The V and J genes are TRBV7-2 and TRBJ1-2; 8 bases map to TRBD1. The CDR3 runs 15 residues. Germline loops: CDR1 SGHTA, CDR2 FQGNSA. V shed 1 base and J 7 bases; nucleotides not matched to a gene: 8. This CDR3 reads CASSLDGRGRFGYTF. Here the CDR3 DNA reads TGTGCCAGCAGCTTAGACGGCAGGGGGCGATTTGGCTACACCTTC.

The CDR3 bases are TGTGCCAGCAGTTATGGCCCTTCCTACGAGCAGTACTTC. This sequence encodes CASSYGPSYEQYF. This chain connects TRBV6-5 to TRBJ2-7, with D uncertain. Trimming shortened V by 3 bases and J by 1 base, and 7 bases separated the two germline ends. The germline CDR1 and CDR2 sequences are MNHEY and SVGAGI. This CDR3 has 13 amino acids.

The rearrangement links TRBV19 to TRBJ1-5; no clear D gene. The V end was cut by 3 bases, the J end by 7 bases, with 7 bases between. This CDR3 is built from 12 residues. Looked up from germline, CDR1 is LNHDA and CDR2 is SQIVND (reference sequence). CDR3 sequence: CASSIERQPQHF. As DNA, the CDR3 is TGTGCCAGTAGTATCGAGAGACAGCCCCAGCATTTT.